These 21 T cell receptor beta chains were all obtained from the same sample, sequenced in a study of shared clonotypes between healthy human individuals (dated by TCRdb to about 2020). Receptors were amplified or captured by the immunoSEQ multiplex PCR assay. The table comes from immuneACCESS by way of TCRdb, which keeps in-frame sequences with V and J called. Part of the clones is missing from these tables; in studies checked, under half for an unresolved V gene and the rest for unknown reasons. In all, the sample holds over a million clones, and around 78% of those were seen once. 0.52% of the sample goes to the ten largest clones. The sequenced material came from memory CD4+ T cells from PBMCs. Taken with the paper, the label for cell subset or site translates to: CD45RA-negative fraction. These receptors were collected from a man aged 18 to 29 in good health. Some clones in this sample may be carry-over from other donors' samples.

This chain's CDR3 is CASDLIYNEQFF. CDR3 in DNA: TGTGCCAGCGATCTTATCTACAATGAGCAGTTCTTC. The V gene is TRBV6-1, the J gene TRBJ2-1; D call uncertain. The CDR3 consists of 12 residues. V shed 8 bases and J shed 3 bases, with 8 bases lying between them. Looked up from germline, CDR1 is MNHNS and CDR2 is SASEGT.

V gene TRBV7-3 combines with J gene TRBJ1-6, with 10 bases that match TRBD1. This CDR3 has 15 amino acids. Germline V gene lookup returns CDR1 SGHTA and CDR2 FQGTGA. The V segment lost 1 base and the J segment 9 bases; nucleotides outside the gene matches: 3. The CDR3 DNA sequence: TGTGCCAGCAGCTTAAAGGGACAGGGGAGTTCACCCCTCCACTTT. This translates into CASSLKGQGSSPLHF.

Comment on this clone: Only one base separates this from a far larger clonotype, so it likely reflects a read error. In the same sample, other DNA sequences code for this CDR3. The V and J genes are TRBV11-2 and TRBJ2-3; a weak D match, TRBD2 (5 bases). From germline, CDR1 is SGHAT and CDR2 FQNNGV. V lost 1 base and J lost 3, with 5 bases in between. The CDR3 runs 13 residues. In DNA, the CDR3 is TGTGCCAGCAGCTTAGCGGGAACAGATACGCAGTATTTT. This translates into CASSLAGTDTQYF.

The genes are TRBV20-1 and TRBJ2-7; D possibly uses TRBD1 or TRBD2 (6 bases each). Deletions cut 7 bases from V and 3 bases from J, with 10 bases between. The germline V gene encodes CDR1 DFQATT and CDR2 SNEGSKA (reference sequence). There are 11 residues in the CDR3. This CDR3 is CSVKGGYEQYF. CDR3 nucleotide sequence: TGCAGTGTAAAGGGGGGCTACGAGCAGTACTTC.

Only a few counts were recorded for this clone. J is TRBJ2-2 and V is TRBV30; no clear D. Germline values: CDR1 GTSNPN, CDR2 SVGIG (reference sequence). The CDR3 extends over 13 amino acids. The germline V and J ends were trimmed by 1 base and 6 bases, with 9 bases remaining between them. CDR3: CAWSAASSGELFF. CDR3 DNA sequence: TGTGCCTGGAGTGCCGCGTCGTCCGGGGAGCTGTTTTTT.

Comment on this clone: Other DNA sequences in the sample encode the same CDR3. The chain is built from TRBV29-1 and TRBJ2-1; D is unclear. V was trimmed by 6 bases and J by 0 bases, leaving 9 bases between them. Per germline, CDR1 SQVTM and CDR2 ANQGSEA. The CDR3 spans 13 residues. CDR3 amino acids: CSVTESSYNEQFF. Written as DNA, the CDR3 is TGCAGCGTGACTGAGAGCTCCTACAATGAGCAGTTCTTC.

The chain has TRBV25-1 and TRBJ2-1; 7 nucleotides line up with TRBD2. The CDR3 loop spans 16 amino acids. Unmatched junction bases numbered 15, after V lost 3 bases and J lost 10 bases. Germline CDR1 MGHDK, CDR2 SYGVNS. As DNA, the CDR3 is TGTGCCAGCAGTGATTCCTTGAATTCGGGGGGAAGGGAGCAGTTCTTC. It yields the protein CASSDSLNSGGREQFF.

V is TRBV4-2 and J is TRBJ2-3; no clear D gene. V lost 3 bases and J lost 4, with 8 bases in between. The CDR3 covers 13 residues. Germline loops: CDR1 LGHNA, CDR2 YNFKEQ. CDR3 sequence: CASSQANPDTQYF. The CDR3 bases are TGTGCCAGCAGCCAGGCGAACCCAGATACGCAGTATTTT.

The J gene is TRBJ1-2, the V gene TRBV28, with TRBD1 matching over 9 bases. The CDR3 length is 15 residues. Germline assignment: CDR1 MDHEN and CDR2 SYDVKM. With V trimmed by 3 bases and J by 4 bases, 6 bases remained unmatched. The CDR3 DNA reads TGTGCCAGCAGTTTCGTGGACAGGGGTTCCTATGGCTACACCTTC. Translating gives CASSFVDRGSYGYTF.

This clone is a singleton in its sample. Other DNA sequences in this specimen translate into the identical CDR3. The V call is TRBV6-5, the J call TRBJ2-1; no definite D call. CDR3 length: 13 residues. CDR1 and CDR2 (germline): MNHEY, SVGAGI. Trimming removed 6 bases at V and 6 bases at J, with 12 bases between. CDR3 coding DNA: TGTGCCAGCAGCCGTACTGGTTCCAATGAGCAGTTCTTC. It codes for CASSRTGSNEQFF.

V gene TRBV5-1 combines with J gene TRBJ1-5, with 7 bases lining up with TRBD1. The CDR3 length is 17 residues. Trimming cost V 4 bases and J 6 bases; bases outside gene matches: 16. Germline lookup yields CDR1 SGHRS and CDR2 YFSETQ. CDR3 sequence reads: CASSQKITGVFCQPQHF. The DNA for the CDR3 is TGCGCCAGCAGCCAAAAAATTACAGGGGTTTTTTGTCAGCCCCAGCATTTT.

The chain carries TRBV7-9 and TRBJ2-1; 14 positions agree with TRBD2. J was trimmed by 7 bases and V by 5 bases; bases with no gene match: 4. Germline CDR1 is SEHNR and CDR2 is FQNEAQ (reference sequence). The CDR3 contains 15 residues. The CDR3 loop is CASSQGLAGANEQFF. The CDR3 DNA is TGTGCCAGCAGCCAGGGACTAGCGGGAGCGAATGAGCAGTTCTTC.

In its sample, this clone was seen a few times. The chain employs TRBV6-1 and TRBJ1-5, with a weak D call TRBD1 (5 bases). The length of the CDR3 is 15 residues. CDR1 and CDR2 from the germline V gene are MNHNS and SASEGT. V gave up 1 base and J gave up 7 bases, with 14 bases separating them. CDR3 sequence reads: CASSEVNGGGQPQHF. DNA for the CDR3: TGTGCCAGCAGTGAAGTGAACGGCGGGGGACAGCCCCAGCATTTT.

This chain connects TRBV5-4 to TRBJ2-3, with D possibly TRBD1 on 7 matching bases. CDR3 length: 15 amino acids. The germline gives CDR1 SGHNT, CDR2 YYREEE (reference sequence). Trimming removed 0 bases at V and 6 bases at J, with 14 bases between. The CDR3 reads CASSLGGQSGDTQYF. The CDR3 DNA sequence: TGTGCCAGCAGCTTGGGGGGACAGAGCGGGGATACGCAGTATTTT.

This sequence joins TRBV6-4 and TRBJ2-2, with D tentatively TRBD1 (6 bases). Trimming took off 7 bases at V and 5 bases at J, with 14 bases between the two ends. The length of the CDR3 is 14 residues. In germline, CDR1 is MRHNA, CDR2 SNTAGT. CDR3 nucleotide sequence: TGTGCCAGCACCCCTCGGACAGAAACCGGGGAGCTGTTTTTT. Protein sequence: CASTPRTETGELFF.

The chain joins TRBV16 to TRBJ1-2, with D possibly matching TRBD1 (6 bases). V lost 2 bases and J lost 7, with 17 bases in between. CDR1 KGHSY and CDR2 FQNENV come from the germline V gene. The CDR3 consists of 15 residues. CDR3 region: CASSQRDRTTFGYTF. The CDR3 DNA reads TGTGCCAGCAGCCAAAGAGACAGGACTACCTTTGGCTACACCTTC.

J is TRBJ1-2 and V is TRBV6-6, with D tentatively TRBD1 (6 bases). This CDR3 spans 13 amino acids. V was shortened by 4 bases and J by 4 bases, with 10 bases between the two germline ends. Germline CDR1 MNHNY, CDR2 SVGAGI (reference sequence). CDR3 bases: TGTGCCAGCAGTTTAGGGGGTACCTATGGCTACACCTTC. Protein sequence: CASSLGGTYGYTF.

Regarding this clone: The sample carries other DNA sequences with the same CDR3. This chain joins TRBV5-4 and TRBJ2-1; 14 bases align to TRBD2. Unmatched junction bases numbered 3, after V lost 0 bases and J lost 7 bases. The CDR3 is 16 residues long. Germline V CDR1 and CDR2: SGHNT, YYREEE (reference sequence). Written as DNA, the CDR3 is TGTGCCAGCAGCTTGGGAGGGACTAGCGGGAGTAATGAGCAGTTCTTC. Translating gives CASSLGGTSGSNEQFF.

V and J are TRBV7-8 and TRBJ2-7, with TRBD1 matching over 7 bases. This CDR3 has 15 amino acids. V shed 6 bases and J 3 bases; nucleotides not matched to a gene: 11. Germline-derived CDR1 and CDR2 are SGHVS and FQNEAQ. CDR3 sequence reads: CASSRQGRLVYEQYF. CDR3 DNA sequence: TGTGCCAGCAGTCGACAGGGTAGATTAGTCTACGAGCAGTACTTC.

The rearrangement links TRBV5-1 to TRBJ1-5; D remains ambiguous. The CDR3 covers 13 residues. Per the germline V gene, CDR1 is SGHRS and CDR2 is YFSETQ. Trimming left V 1 base short and J 5 bases short, with 7 bases between. The chain's CDR3 is CASSLRVDQPQHF. CDR3 nucleotide sequence: TGCGCCAGCAGCTTGAGGGTTGATCAGCCCCAGCATTTT.

The chain combines TRBV9 with TRBJ2-7; D possibly corresponds to TRBD2 (5 bases). CDR3 length: 13 amino acids. CDR1 is SGDLS and CDR2 is YYNGEE in the germline V gene. The V end was cut by 6 bases, the J end by 1 base, with 11 bases between. This CDR3 is CASNLGISYEQYF. Written as DNA, the CDR3 is TGTGCCAGCAACCTCGGGATTTCCTACGAGCAGTACTTC.